This T cell receptor (beta chain) derives from a study of molecular identifiers for immune sequencing clone quantification. In TCRdb, the PCR reads were re-called with MiXCR into one record per CDR3 protein. The sample lists 53,000 or so distinct CDR3 sequences, roughly 36% occurring once. CDR1 SSHAT and CDR2 FNYEAQ come from the germline V gene (reference sequence). This CDR3 comprises 17 residues. Trimming left V 7 bases short and J 5 bases short, with 21 bases between. The table lists this clonotype with a few counts. V and J are TRBV7-7 and TRBJ1-6; D possibly corresponds to TRBD1 (5 bases). Sequenced: naive CD8+ T cells from blood, with Jurkat cell RNA spiked in. Subset denoted: FACS-sorted CD8+CD4-CCR7+CD45RA+ naive T cells. This clonotype was obtained from a human donor in good health. Some libraries in this study had Jurkat cell RNA spiked in. The CDR3: CASNFPGRVNHNSPLHF. CDR3 nucleotide sequence: TGTGCCAGCAACTTCCCGGGCAGGGTCAATCATAATTCACCCCTCCACTTT.